Following are 9 T cell receptor beta chains from one sample sequenced in a study of blood T cell repertoires in COVID-19 (dated by TCRdb to the early 2020s). Libraries were prepared through the immunoSEQ multiplex PCR assay. The source is immuneACCESS, and TCRdb retained only in-frame sequences with V and J called. Part of the clones is not carried over; for the studies checked, unresolved V genes explain less than half of this, and the remainder is unexplained. Present in this sample are some 350,000 clones, roughly 89% of which were seen just once. Roughly 3.5% of the sample comes from the top ten. Sequencing was carried out using peripheral blood. These receptors all come from a woman in her late teens or twenties who had recovered from COVID-19.

The sample holds a few counts of this clone. J is TRBJ2-7 and V is TRBV6-1; possible D gene TRBD1, 7 bases. The V end was cut by 3 bases, the J end by 4 bases, with 10 bases between. The CDR3 is made up of 13 amino acids. Looked up from germline, CDR1 is MNHNS and CDR2 is SASEGT. This CDR3 reads CASSDQGGYEQYV. CDR3 in DNA: TGTGCCAGCAGTGATCAGGGGGGTTACGAGCAGTACGTC.

The CDR3 coding sequence is TGCGCCAGCAGCCCGGACTACGTCATCACAGATACGCAGTATTTT. This encodes CASSPDYVITDTQYF. The chain couples TRBV5-1 to TRBJ2-3; a possible D gene is TRBD2 (6 bases). The CDR3 extends over 15 amino acids. Per germline, CDR1 SGHRS and CDR2 YFSETQ. Between the trimmed V and J ends, which lost 4 bases and 2 bases, there was a span of 14 bases.

The genes are TRBV5-1 and TRBJ2-1, with 8 bases aligning to TRBD2. CDR1 and CDR2 (germline): SGHRS, YFSETQ. Germline trimming cut 6 bases from V and 7 bases from J; bases unmatched to any gene: 12. The CDR3 loop spans 15 amino acids. The CDR3 region has the DNA TGCGCCAGCACGCCTGAGGGACTAGGCTGGAATGAGCAGTTCTTC. It encodes CASTPEGLGWNEQFF.

The CDR3: CASSQQGGLAGRSYNEQFF. For the CDR3, the DNA is TGTGCCAGCAGCCAACAAGGGGGACTAGCGGGCCGATCCTACAATGAGCAGTTCTTC. The chain combines TRBV3-1 (or the pseudogene TRBV3-2) with TRBJ2-1; 12 nucleotides agree with TRBD2. CDR3 length: 19 amino acids. V trimming: 2 bases; J trimming: 1 base; junction bases outside the gene matches: 9. Germline V lookup: CDR1 LGHDT, CDR2 YNNKEL (reference sequence).

This chain joins TRBV11-3 and TRBJ2-1, with 8 positions matching TRBD2. V lost 5 bases, J lost 6 bases, and 9 bases stayed unmatched. Germline-derived CDR1 and CDR2 are SGHNT and YENEEA. This CDR3 comprises 15 residues. This chain's CDR3 is CASSPKREWGNEQFF. CDR3 sequence (DNA): TGTGCCAGCAGCCCCAAGCGGGAGTGGGGCAATGAGCAGTTCTTC.

The J gene is TRBJ2-5, the V gene TRBV2, with D tentatively TRBD1 (6 bases). CDR3 size: 14 residues. Germline V lookup: CDR1 SNHLY, CDR2 FYNNEI. V was clipped by 2 bases and J by 8 bases, with 15 bases between them. The CDR3 sequence: CASSERDTPSTQYF. CDR3 bases: TGTGCCAGCAGTGAACGGGACACCCCGTCAACCCAGTACTTC. The full variable domain, its missing parts supplied by reference TRBV2 and TRBJ2-5, is EPEVTQTPSHQVTQMGQEVILRCVPISNHLYFYWYRQILGQKVEFLVSFYNNEISEKSEIFDDQFSVERPDGSNFTLKIRSTKLEDSAMYFCASSERDTPSTQYFGPGTRLLVL.

This chain links TRBV10-2 with TRBJ2-1; 11 bases align to TRBD2. CDR3 length: 15 residues. Germline-derived CDR1 and CDR2 are WSHSY and SAAADI. V lost 7 bases, J lost 3 bases, and 5 bases stayed unmatched. In nucleotides, the CDR3 is TGCGCCAGCAAACTACTAGCGGGAGACTACAATGAGCAGTTCTTC. Protein product: CASKLLAGDYNEQFF.

The V and J genes are TRBV13 and TRBJ2-1, with D perhaps matching TRBD2 (6 bases). Trimming removed 3 bases from V and 10 bases from J, with 19 bases in between. Germline V gene sequence: CDR1 PRHDT, CDR2 FYEKMQ (reference sequence). The CDR3 sequence is 15 residues long. CDR3 DNA sequence: TGTGCCAGCAGCTTGGCCGGCCCCGGGGGAGAGGAGCAGTTCTTC. Its protein is CASSLAGPGGEEQFF.

This clone was observed a few times. The rearrangement uses TRBV6-2 or TRBV6-3 and TRBJ2-1, with 7 bases identical to TRBD2. The germline CDR1 and CDR2 sequences are MNHEY and SVGEGT. There are 16 residues in the CDR3. V gave up 2 bases and J gave up 9 bases; unmatched junction bases: 13. The CDR3 region has the DNA TGTGCCAGCAGTTACAGGAGCGGGAACTCGCCTGGTGAGCAGTTCTTC. Its protein product is CASSYRSGNSPGEQFF.